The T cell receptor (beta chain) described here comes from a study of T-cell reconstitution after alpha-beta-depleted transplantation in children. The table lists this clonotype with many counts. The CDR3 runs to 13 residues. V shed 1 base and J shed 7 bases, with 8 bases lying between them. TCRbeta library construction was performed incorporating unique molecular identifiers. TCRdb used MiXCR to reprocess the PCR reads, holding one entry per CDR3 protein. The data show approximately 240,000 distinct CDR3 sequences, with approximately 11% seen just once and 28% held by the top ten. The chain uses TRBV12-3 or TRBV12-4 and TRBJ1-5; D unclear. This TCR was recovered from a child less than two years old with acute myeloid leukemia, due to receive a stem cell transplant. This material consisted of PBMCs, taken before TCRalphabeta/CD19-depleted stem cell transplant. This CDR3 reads CASSLEGYQPQHF. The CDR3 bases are TGTGCCAGCAGTTTAGAAGGGTACCAGCCCCAGCATTTT.